Listed below are T cell receptor beta chains from one sample, sequenced in a study of blood T cell repertoires in COVID-19. Using immunoSEQ multiplex PCR, the repertoire was profiled, and TCRdb retains in-frame clones only, with some absent. The sample includes approximately 220,000 clones, 70% to 90% of them seen just once. Material: peripheral blood. The receptors stem from a man aged 50 or older who had recovered from COVID-19. The CDR3 runs from the conserved cysteine through the conserved F or W. The D gene is left open where the match is weak. Size is stated for part of the rows, as once, few or many counts, or as a class when the clone is expanded.

j_gene	v_gene	abundance	d_gene	CDR3nt	CDR3aa
TRBJ2-7	TRBV27	-	TRBD2	TGTGCCAGCCACCCTAGCGGGAGGGCCTACGAGCAGTACTTC	CASHPSGRAYEQYF
TRBJ2-7	TRBV7-9	-	-	TGTGCCAGCAGCCCAGGGTTCGAGCAGTACTTC	CASSPGFEQYF
TRBJ1-2	TRBV27	-	TRBD1	TGTGCCAGCAGTTTTGTGACAGGGCGTACTAACTATGGCTACACCTTC	CASSFVTGRTNYGYTF
TRBJ2-7	TRBV6-2/TRBV6-3	-	-	TGTGCCAGCAGTTCCCACCAGGGGACCGAGCAGTACTTC	CASSSHQGTEQYF
TRBJ2-1	TRBV12-5	-	TRBD2	TGTGCTAGTGGTTTAGCTAGCGGGAGCTATGAGCAGTTCTTC	CASGLASGSYEQFF
TRBJ1-2	TRBV2	-	-	TGTGCCAGCAGTGAGCGGGGAATGTATGGCTACACCTTC	CASSERGMYGYTF
TRBJ2-3	TRBV7-6	once	TRBD2	TGTGCCAGCAGCCGCGGACTAGCGGGCCGTCAAGGGGCGCAGTATTTT	CASSRGLAGRQGAQYF
TRBJ2-5	TRBV5-1	-	-	TGCGCCAGCGCGGTTAAGCAAGAGACCCAGTACTTC	CASAVKQETQYF
TRBJ1-6	TRBV2	-	-	TGTGCCAGCATCTACTACAGGGATAATTCACCCCTCCACTTT	CASIYYRDNSPLHF
TRBJ1-3	TRBV13	-	-	TGTGCCAGCAGCCAAACAGGAACTGGAAACACCATATATTTT	CASSQTGTGNTIYF
TRBJ2-3	TRBV29-1	-	-	TGCAGCGTTGGACAGAGCACAGATACGCAGTATTTT	CSVGQSTDTQYF
TRBJ1-2	TRBV7-9	few	TRBD1	TGTGCCAGCAGCTTATATCGGGACAGGGGAGACTATGGCTACACCTTC	CASSLYRDRGDYGYTF
TRBJ1-1	TRBV29-1	many	-	TGCAGCGCGGGCCCGCCAGGGGCGAACACTGAAGCTTTCTTT	CSAGPPGANTEAFF
TRBJ2-2	TRBV19	-	TRBD1	TGTGCCAGTAGAAATCCCCTCAGGGGGCGAACGAACACCGGGGAGCTGTTTTTT	CASRNPLRGRTNTGELFF
TRBJ1-5	TRBV7-9	-	-	TGTGCCAGCAGCTTAGGGTCAGGGGCCGGCAATCAGCCCCAGCATTTT	CASSLGSGAGNQPQHF
TRBJ1-4	TRBV30	-	-	TGTGCCTGGAGTGATGGGGGCCGGGATGAAAAACTGTTTTTT	CAWSDGGRDEKLFF
TRBJ2-3	TRBV11-3	-	TRBD1	TGTGCCAGCAGCCAAGGGACAGGGGGGAGATTAGGCACAGATACGCAGTATTTT	CASSQGTGGRLGTDTQYF
TRBJ2-5	TRBV7-9	once	TRBD2	TGTGCCAGCAGCTTCTGGGGACTAGAAGAGACCCAGTACTTC	CASSFWGLEETQYF
TRBJ1-4	TRBV7-2	-	-	TGTGCCAGCAGCTTAGCGGTTCGGCCAGGGCAGACTGAAAAACTGTTTTTT	CASSLAVRPGQTEKLFF
TRBJ2-7	TRBV7-9	few	TRBD2	TGTGCCAGCAGCACCTGGACTAGCGGGAGCTCCTACGAGCAGTACTTC	CASSTWTSGSSYEQYF